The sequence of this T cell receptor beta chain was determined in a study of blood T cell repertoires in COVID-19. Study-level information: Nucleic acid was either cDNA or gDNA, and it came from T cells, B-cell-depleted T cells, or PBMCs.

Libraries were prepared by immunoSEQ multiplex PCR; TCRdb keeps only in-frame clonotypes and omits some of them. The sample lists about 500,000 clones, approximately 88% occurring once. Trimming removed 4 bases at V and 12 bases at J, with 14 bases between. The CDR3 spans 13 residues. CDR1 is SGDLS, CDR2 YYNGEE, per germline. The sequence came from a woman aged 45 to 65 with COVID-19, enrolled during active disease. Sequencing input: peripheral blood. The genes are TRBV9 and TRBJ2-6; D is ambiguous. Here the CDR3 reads CASSNVPGRVLTF. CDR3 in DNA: TGTGCCAGCAGCAACGTACCAGGTCGCGTCCTGACTTTC.